Following are 13 T cell receptor beta chains from one sample sequenced in a study of blood T cell repertoires in COVID-19. Assay used: immunoSEQ multiplex PCR; TCRdb lists only in-frame clones, some missing. The sample contains about 99,000 clones, more than 75% of which appear only once. Sequencing input: peripheral blood. The receptors shown here come from a man aged 55 to 70 with acute or convalescent COVID-19.

V usage is TRBV27 and J usage is TRBJ1-1, with D maybe TRBD1 (6 bases). This CDR3 region has 16 residues. Germline V gives CDR1 MNHEY, CDR2 SMNVEV (reference sequence). V was shortened by 5 bases and J by 1 base, with 17 bases between the two germline ends. DNA for the CDR3: TGTGCCAGCAGTCAAAGCGCCGGGACAAAGAACACTGAAGCTTTCTTT. Encoded protein: CASSQSAGTKNTEAFF.

V is TRBV25-1 and J is TRBJ1-6; D gene unclear. Germline V lookup: CDR1 MGHDK, CDR2 SYGVNS. V was clipped by 1 base and J by 7 bases, with 14 bases between them. This CDR3 is built from 16 residues. DNA of the CDR3: TGTGCCAGCAGTGAATCGGTAGTTTGGGCGAATTCACCCCTCCACTTT. This encodes CASSESVVWANSPLHF.

The V gene is TRBV20-1, the J gene TRBJ2-7; tentative D call: TRBD1 (6 bases). The V and J ends lost 5 bases and 5 bases respectively, with 10 bases between them. Germline values: CDR1 DFQATT, CDR2 SNEGSKA (reference sequence). CDR3 length: 11 residues. The CDR3 here is CSAQGTNEQYF. The CDR3 coding sequence is TGCAGTGCTCAGGGGACGAACGAGCAGTACTTC.

For this clone: The same CDR3 can be traced to other DNA sequences in this sample. The chain is built from TRBV28 and TRBJ1-5; the D is unclear. Germline CDR1 reads MDHEN; CDR2 reads SYDVKM. Trimming left V 2 bases short and J 7 bases short, with 6 bases between. This CDR3 comprises 12 residues. The CDR3 nucleotides read TGTGCCAGCAGTTTAGGCTTGCAGCCCCAGCATTTT. Translation: CASSLGLQPQHF.

The rearrangement links TRBV13 to TRBJ2-7, with 7 bases matching TRBD1. The germline CDR1 and CDR2 sequences are PRHDT and FYEKMQ (reference sequence). This CDR3 contains 16 residues. The junction had 10 bases not matched to a gene; V was cut back by 1 base and J by 4 bases. CDR3 bases: TGTGCCAGCAGCTTAGCTAGGGGGCAGGGGGTATACGAGCAGTACTTC. It encodes CASSLARGQGVYEQYF.

The V and J genes are TRBV28 and TRBJ1-4; D is perhaps TRBD1 (5 bases). The germline V gene encodes CDR1 MDHEN and CDR2 SYDVKM. V lost 7 bases and J lost 0, with 12 bases in between. The CDR3 has 15 residues. CDR3 nucleotide sequence: TGTGCCAGCAATAGCCGGGGGGCAACTAATGAAAAACTGTTTTTT. Encoded protein: CASNSRGATNEKLFF. Filled out from reference TRBV28 and TRBJ1-4, the complete variable domain reads DVKVTQSSRYLVKRTGEKVFLECVQDMDHENMFWYRQDPGLGLRLIYFSYDVKMKEKGDIPEGYSVSREKKERFSLILESASTNQTSMYLCASNSRGATNEKLFFGSGTQLSVL.

The CDR3: CASSPEAPRNTGELFF. Here the CDR3 DNA reads TGTGCCAGCTCACCAGAGGCCCCTCGGAACACCGGGGAGCTGTTTTTT. The chain combines TRBV18 with TRBJ2-2, with unresolved D. The CDR3 sequence is 16 residues long. Trimming stripped 2 bases from V and 1 base from J, with 11 bases between. Germline V lookup: CDR1 KGHSH, CDR2 LQKENI. The variable domain in full, with the rest retrieved from reference TRBV18 and TRBJ2-2, is NAGVMQNPRHLVRRRGQEARLRCSPMKGHSHVYWYRQLPEEGLKFMVYLQKENIIDESGMPKERFSAEFPKEGPSILRIQQVVRGDSAAYFCASSPEAPRNTGELFFGEGSRLTVL.

The count of this clone is one. The DNA of the CDR3 is TGTGCCAGCAGTTTCAGCGGGAGGGCACTCTCCTACAATGAGCAGTTCTTC. As protein: CASSFSGRALSYNEQFF. V and J are TRBV27 and TRBJ2-1, with 10 bases matching TRBD2. Per the germline V gene, CDR1 is MNHEY and CDR2 is SMNVEV (reference sequence). The ends lost 3 bases at V and 0 bases at J; junction bases unmatched: 5. CDR3 size: 17 residues.

This clone was seen only once. The chain combines TRBV15 with TRBJ2-1; 10 bases are shared with TRBD2. CDR3 length: 17 amino acids. The germline V gene has CDR1 LNHNV and CDR2 YYDKDF (reference sequence). Trimming cost V 6 bases and J 3 bases; bases outside gene matches: 11. CDR3 loop: CATSPLAGDARYNEQFF. The CDR3 bases are TGTGCCACCAGTCCCCTAGCGGGAGATGCCCGCTACAATGAGCAGTTCTTC.

The CDR3 bases are TGTGCCAGCAGCCCTTACTTAGGACAGCTGAACACCGGGGAGCTGTTTTTT. Translated: CASSPYLGQLNTGELFF. The V call is TRBV3-1 (or the pseudogene TRBV3-2), the J call TRBJ2-2; tentative D call: TRBD1 (6 bases). Germline V lookup: CDR1 LGHDT, CDR2 YNNKEL (reference sequence). Trimming pared 4 bases from V and 1 base from J, leaving 16 bases between. CDR3 length: 17 amino acids.

The chain couples TRBV24-1 to TRBJ2-1, with a possible D match to TRBD2 (5 bases). Per germline, CDR1 KGHDR and CDR2 SFDVKD. The CDR3 length is 16 residues. V shed 0 bases and J shed 5 bases, with 13 bases lying between them. The chain's CDR3 is CATSDLPGRAHNEQFF. DNA of the CDR3: TGTGCCACCAGTGATTTGCCGGGAAGGGCCCACAATGAGCAGTTCTTC.

V and J are TRBV6-5 and TRBJ2-3; tentatively, D is TRBD2 (7 bases). The germline V gene has CDR1 MNHEY and CDR2 SVGAGI. The CDR3 contains 14 residues. V was clipped by 4 bases and J by 4 bases, with 12 bases between them. CDR3 in amino acids: CASSSRGGPDTQYF. Written as DNA, the CDR3 is TGTGCCAGCAGTTCAAGGGGGGGGCCAGATACGCAGTATTTT.

The chain links TRBV19 to TRBJ2-1; the D gene is possibly TRBD2 (5 bases). Trimming took off 5 bases at V and 0 bases at J, with 11 bases between the two ends. CDR3 size: 15 residues. Germline loops: CDR1 LNHDA, CDR2 SQIVND (reference sequence). As DNA, the CDR3 is TGTGCCAGTAGTCCTAGCTGGAGCTCCTACAATGAGCAGTTCTTC. This gives the protein CASSPSWSSYNEQFF.